The entry that follows covers one T cell receptor (beta chain) sequence. The CDR3 length is 12 residues. Germline V lookup: CDR1 SNHLY, CDR2 FYNNEI. V lost 10 bases to trimming and J lost 2 bases, with 11 bases between them. This sample is part of a study of technical replicates of blood from several donors. Clones were read by immunoSEQ multiplex PCR, and TCRdb kept only the in-frame ones, dropping some. Seen here are about 56,000 clones, roughly 95% observed once, and the top ten hold just over 3%. This sequence joins TRBV2 and TRBJ2-5; TRBD2 might be the D (5 bases). The receptor's source is a human donor in good health. Some clones in this sample may be carry-over from other donors' samples. The source material was PBMCs. The CDR3 spells CATNRDQETQYF. The CDR3 nucleotides are TGTGCCACCAACCGGGATCAAGAGACCCAGTACTTC. Using reference TRBV2 and TRBJ2-5 for the parts outside the CDR3, the full variable domain is EPEVTQTPSHQVTQMGQEVILRCVPISNHLYFYWYRQILGQKVEFLVSFYNNEISEKSEIFDDQFSVERPDGSNFTLKIRSTKLEDSAMYFCATNRDQETQYFGPGTRLLVL.